The 28 T cell receptor beta chains below were found in one sample sequenced in a study of blood T cell repertoires in COVID-19. Data came from immunoSEQ multiplex PCR; TCRdb stores just in-frame clones and leaves some out. The table includes roughly 99,000 clones, approximately 80% detected once. What was sequenced was peripheral blood. The receptors derive from a man aged 65 to 79 with acute or convalescent COVID-19.

V is TRBV4-3 and J is TRBJ2-6; the match to TRBD2 covers 7 bases. The CDR3 covers 16 residues. V lost 1 base and J lost 1; bases outside the gene matches: 1. CDR1 is LGHNA, CDR2 YSLEER, per germline. The CDR3 sequence: CASSQAAGSGANVLTF. The CDR3 DNA reads as TGCGCCAGCAGCCAAGCAGCGGGATCTGGGGCCAACGTCCTGACTTTC.

The chain links TRBV5-4 to TRBJ2-5; D might be TRBD1 (6 bases). The germline V and J ends were trimmed by 1 base and 2 bases, with 18 bases remaining between them. This CDR3 is built from 17 residues. Germline CDR1 reads SGHNT; CDR2 reads YYREEE (reference sequence). The CDR3 bases are TGTGCCAGCAGCTTGACAGGGTCCGAGCGAGATCAAGAGACCCAGTACTTC. The encoded protein is CASSLTGSERDQETQYF. Together with reference TRBV5-4 and TRBJ2-5, the CDR3 gives the full variable domain: ETGVTQSPTHLIKTRGQQVTLRCSSQSGHNTVSWYQQALGQGPQFIFQYYREEENGRGNFPPRFSGLQFPNYSSELNVNALELDDSALYLCASSLTGSERDQETQYFGPGTRLLVL.

This clone has more than one count but fewer than ten. The chain joins TRBV5-5 to TRBJ1-2; 9 nucleotides line up with TRBD1. The CDR3 length is 17 residues. V was clipped by 4 bases and J by 4 bases; unmatched bases: 14. Germline values: CDR1 SGHKS, CDR2 YYEKEE (reference sequence). The DNA for the CDR3 is TGTGCCAGCAGCCTGGGACAGGGTTATGACCGGTTCTATGGCTACACCTTC. It specifies CASSLGQGYDRFYGYTF. Looking up the rest from reference TRBV5-5 and TRBJ1-2 gives the full variable domain: DAGVTQSPTHLIKTRGQQVTLRCSPISGHKSVSWYQQVLGQGPQFIFQYYEKEERGRGNFPDRFSARQFPNYSSELNVNALLLGDSALYLCASSLGQGYDRFYGYTFGSGTRLTVV.

The chain has TRBV11-3 and TRBJ2-7, with TRBD1 matching over 8 bases. CDR1 and CDR2 (germline): SGHNT, YENEEA. V was pared by 5 bases and J by 3 bases, with 3 bases of the junction left unmatched. CDR3 length: 13 amino acids. The CDR3 nucleotides are TGTGCCAGCAGCACCGGGACAGGCTACGAGCAGTACTTC. It codes for CASSTGTGYEQYF.

This chain joins TRBV6-5 and TRBJ1-4, with 9 bases that match TRBD1. With 5 bases clipped from V and 7 bases from J, the junction kept 8 bases outside the gene matches. The CDR3 has 15 residues. CDR1 MNHEY and CDR2 SVGAGI come from the germline V gene. CDR3 DNA: TGTGCCAGCAGTCTAGGTGGGGGACAGGGTGAAAAACTGTTTTTT. Its translation is CASSLGGGQGEKLFF.

The chain has TRBV10-1 and TRBJ2-7; D is perhaps TRBD1 (6 bases). This CDR3 is built from 13 residues. Germline assignment: CDR1 WNHNN and CDR2 SYGVQD (reference sequence). Trimming stripped 6 bases from V and 3 bases from J, with 12 bases between. The CDR3 loop is CASSDGQHYEQYF. CDR3 DNA sequence: TGCGCCAGCAGCGATGGACAGCACTACGAGCAGTACTTC.

The chain joins TRBV5-4 to TRBJ2-1; the match to TRBD2 covers 7 bases. V dropped 4 bases and J dropped 5; count of bases not matched to a gene: 9. CDR1 and CDR2 (germline): SGHNT, YYREEE (reference sequence). This CDR3 is built from 15 residues. The CDR3 reads CASSPPGRGDNEQFF. CDR3 sequence (DNA): TGTGCCAGCAGCCCCCCGGGACGGGGGGACAATGAGCAGTTCTTC.

This chain connects TRBV18 to TRBJ1-1; the D is unclear. The V and J ends lost 2 bases and 2 bases respectively, with 12 bases between them. The CDR3 totals 15 residues. Germline assignment: CDR1 KGHSH and CDR2 LQKENI. CDR3 residues: CASSPYKSGNTEAFF. The CDR3 DNA sequence: TGTGCCAGCTCACCATATAAATCCGGTAACACTGAAGCTTTCTTT.

This clone was detected only a few times. The rearrangement joins TRBV5-4 to TRBJ2-1; 9 positions match TRBD2. CDR1 and CDR2 (germline): SGHNT, YYREEE (reference sequence). This CDR3 has 15 amino acids. V shed 0 bases and J 9 bases; nucleotides not matched to a gene: 7. In DNA, the CDR3 is TGTGCCAGCAGCTTGGATGGCGGGGGGGTGAGTGAGCAGTTCTTC. Amino acid sequence: CASSLDGGGVSEQFF.

The V and J genes are TRBV11-1 and TRBJ1-2; D is unclear. Germline CDR1 is SGHAT and CDR2 is FQDESV (reference sequence). V was trimmed by 1 base and J by 5 bases, leaving 11 bases between them. The CDR3 consists of 14 residues. The CDR3 coding sequence is TGTGCCAGCAGCTTAGACGTTGGAGATTATGGCTACACCTTC. Protein product: CASSLDVGDYGYTF.

This clone was counted between two and nine times. J is TRBJ2-1 and V is TRBV5-6, with 8 bases identical to TRBD2. The CDR3 length is 16 residues. V shed 3 bases, J shed 7 bases, and the junction held 12 bases outside the gene matches. CDR1 is SGHDT, CDR2 YYEEEE, per germline. CDR3 in amino acids: CASSWERGGLGNEQFF. CDR3 nucleotides: TGTGCCAGCAGCTGGGAACGGGGGGGCCTCGGGAATGAGCAGTTCTTC.

The genes are TRBV7-3 and TRBJ2-3; a weak D match, TRBD2 (6 bases). Germline values: CDR1 SGHTA, CDR2 FQGTGA. The CDR3 is made up of 14 amino acids. V was cut by 4 bases and J by 4 bases, with 12 bases left in between. CDR3 residues: CASSSGSTSDTQYF. CDR3 nucleotides: TGTGCCAGCAGCTCCGGGAGCACCTCAGATACGCAGTATTTT.

The rearrangement joins TRBV19 to TRBJ1-5; D is ambiguous. V was shortened by 3 bases and J by 1 base, with 13 bases between the two germline ends. The CDR3 consists of 16 residues. Germline values: CDR1 LNHDA, CDR2 SQIVND (reference sequence). The CDR3 loop reads CASSILSGRSNQPQHF. In DNA form, the CDR3 reads TGTGCCAGTAGTATTCTCTCGGGTCGAAGCAATCAGCCCCAGCATTTT.

The chain carries TRBV18 and TRBJ1-5; no clear D. Per the germline V gene, CDR1 is KGHSH and CDR2 is LQKENI. V lost 6 bases, J lost 5 bases, and 14 bases lay in between. CDR3 size: 14 residues. The CDR3 region has the DNA TGTGCCAGCTCGGAGCTCGGGGAAGATCAGCCCCAGCATTTT. Its translation is CASSELGEDQPQHF.

The genes are TRBV5-1 and TRBJ2-7, with D tentatively TRBD2 (5 bases). Germline CDR1 and CDR2: SGHRS and YFSETQ. The CDR3 runs to 17 residues. Trimming removed 0 bases at V and 0 bases at J, with 16 bases between. CDR3 bases: TGCGCCAGCAGCTTGGCTTATGGCGGGTCTAGCTCCTACGAGCAGTACTTC. It codes for CASSLAYGGSSSYEQYF.

This chain uses TRBV6-2 or TRBV6-3 with TRBJ2-3; 9 bases map to TRBD2. The CDR3 contains 16 residues. The V and J ends lost 8 bases and 1 base, in that order; junction bases with no gene match: 10. Germline CDR1 reads MNHEY; CDR2 reads SVGEGT. CDR3 DNA sequence: TGTGCCAGCTGCCGCGGGGGGGGCGTAGGCACAGATACGCAGTATTTT. This codes for CASCRGGGVGTDTQYF.

The V and J genes are TRBV24-1 and TRBJ1-4, with no clear D. The CDR3 length is 12 residues. Germline CDR1 KGHDR, CDR2 SFDVKD. Trimming pared 7 bases from V and 5 bases from J, leaving 7 bases between. For the CDR3, the DNA is TGTGCCACCAGCTCAGTAAATGAAAAACTGTTTTTT. Protein sequence: CATSSVNEKLFF.

The chain couples TRBV6-1 to TRBJ2-1; TRBD1 agrees at 7 bases. V shed 3 bases and J 6 bases; nucleotides not matched to a gene: 11. The germline V gene has CDR1 MNHNS and CDR2 SASEGT. The CDR3 is 16 amino acids. CDR3 protein: CASSDMGQSMSNEQFF. Here the CDR3 DNA reads TGTGCCAGCAGTGATATGGGACAGTCAATGAGCAATGAGCAGTTCTTC.

The chain is built from TRBV9 and TRBJ1-4; 7 nucleotides line up with TRBD1. This CDR3 spans 14 amino acids. V lost 0 bases and J lost 8; bases outside the gene matches: 4. The germline V gene has CDR1 SGDLS and CDR2 YYNGEE. In DNA, the CDR3 is TGTGCCAGCAGCGTAGAGGGGGCTGACGAAAAACTGTTTTTT. It is translated as CASSVEGADEKLFF.

This clone has only one observation. The chain employs TRBV19 and TRBJ2-1; 10 positions match TRBD2. This CDR3 has 19 residues. The germline CDR1 and CDR2 sequences are LNHDA and SQIVND (reference sequence). The V gene end was trimmed by 4 bases and the J gene end by 4 bases; junction bases not matched to a gene: 16. In nucleotides, the CDR3 is TGTGCCAGTAGTACTGAGAGGCTAGCGGGGGCCCCAGGTTACAATGAGCAGTTCTTC. Translating gives CASSTERLAGAPGYNEQFF.

The chain links TRBV10-1 to TRBJ2-7; D is possibly TRBD1 (6 bases). This CDR3 is 13 amino acids long. CDR1 is WNHNN, CDR2 SYGVQD, per germline (reference sequence). Trimming left V 6 bases short and J 1 base short, with 10 bases between. The CDR3 spells CASSKGDSYEQYF. The CDR3 bases are TGCGCCAGCAGCAAGGGGGATTCCTACGAGCAGTACTTC.

The chain couples TRBV4-2 to TRBJ2-7, with 11 bases aligning to TRBD2. The germline V gene encodes CDR1 LGHNA and CDR2 YNFKEQ. This CDR3 has 16 residues. The trim removed 0 bases at V and 4 bases at J, leaving 5 bases unmatched. The CDR3 coding sequence is TGTGCCAGCAGCCAAGACCCTACTAGCGGGGGTTACGAGCAGTACTTC. Protein sequence: CASSQDPTSGGYEQYF.

The chain employs TRBV11-2 and TRBJ2-7; 8 bases line up with TRBD2. Trimming removed 4 bases from V and 2 bases from J; junction bases left unmatched: 4. The CDR3 sequence is 14 residues long. Germline values: CDR1 SGHAT, CDR2 FQNNGV. The CDR3 region is CASSSLGGAYEQYF. CDR3 DNA: TGTGCCAGCAGCTCCCTCGGGGGGGCCTACGAGCAGTACTTC.

This clone has just one count. This chain links TRBV4-3 with TRBJ2-7, with 10 bases lining up with TRBD2. The length of the CDR3 is 15 residues. In germline, CDR1 is LGHNA, CDR2 YSLEER. V trimming: 1 base; J trimming: 4 bases; junction bases outside the gene matches: 4. The CDR3 bases are TGCGCCAGCAGCCAAGGTACTAGCGGGGATTACGAGCAGTACTTC. This codes for CASSQGTSGDYEQYF.

The chain joins TRBV20-1 to TRBJ1-5; 10 bases are a match to TRBD1. After removal of 3 bases from V and 3 bases from J, the junction contained 2 bases not matched to a gene. Germline V CDR1 and CDR2: DFQATT, SNEGSKA (reference sequence). The CDR3 extends over 14 amino acids. CDR3 loop: CSASGTGVNQPQHF. For the CDR3, the DNA is TGCAGTGCTAGTGGGACAGGGGTCAATCAGCCCCAGCATTTT.

DNA of the CDR3: TGTGCCAGCAGCTTAGTACAGGGCGAGGGAAACACTGAAGCTTTCTTT. Translation gives CASSLVQGEGNTEAFF. This rearrangement joins TRBV11-2 to TRBJ1-1; D might be TRBD1 (6 bases). The CDR3 spans 16 residues. Germline V gene lookup returns CDR1 SGHAT and CDR2 FQNNGV. V was trimmed by 1 base and J by 2 bases, leaving 14 bases between them.

The V and J genes are TRBV19 and TRBJ2-1; 10 bases line up with TRBD2. The CDR3 loop spans 17 amino acids. Germline V CDR1 and CDR2: LNHDA, SQIVND (reference sequence). The V gene end was trimmed by 5 bases and the J gene end by 4 bases; junction bases not matched to a gene: 11. The CDR3 region has the DNA TGTGCCAGTAGTTCCTCAGCGGGGGGGCAACCTTACAATGAGCAGTTCTTC. Protein: CASSSSAGGQPYNEQFF.

The V gene is TRBV5-1, the J gene TRBJ2-7; D is perhaps TRBD2 (6 bases). Germline CDR1 SGHRS, CDR2 YFSETQ. This CDR3 region has 14 residues. V was shortened by 4 bases and J by 4 bases, with 15 bases between the two germline ends. CDR3 bases: TGCGCCAGCAGCGGAGGGACTTCTTCATACGAGCAGTACTTC. It encodes CASSGGTSSYEQYF.